This TCR beta chain was sequenced during a study of shared clonotypes between healthy human individuals (dated by TCRdb to about 2020). In the study overall: A couple of women and three men aged 18 to 49 years were included in the cohort. For each donor, CD4 naive and CD4 memory were each run on three plates, CD8 naive on two plates, and CD8 memory on one plate. The study deeply sequenced blood TCR repertoires of several healthy adults to estimate repertoire size and the extent of clonotype sharing between individuals. To increase sequencing depth and limit assay-specific biases, TCR repertoire library preparation and sequencing were carried out by different laboratories using diverse techniques. Between about 0.94 and 10 billion PBMCs per donor were obtained by leukapheresis. The paper as a whole reports these results and caveats: Naive subsets generally had larger estimated clonotype richness than memory subsets. Only blood was sampled, and tissue TCR repertoires likely differ from those in blood. Because the study included only a small number of donors, the genetic and exposure-history diversity represented was limited. Even with the large sequencing depth, rarefaction of the sorted-subset datasets indicated that sequencing was incomplete. Pairwise subsampling indicated that sequencing depth was expected to affect the degree of clonotype sharing among donors. Compared with non-shared clonotypes, clonotypes shared by all four sorted-subset donors had higher generation probabilities. About 5% of naive CD4, roughly 3.5% of naive CD8, around 2.3% of memory CD4, and 0.4% of memory CD8 clonotypes were shared across a few donors.

Healthy HIV-negative adults with no recently reported acute infections or vaccinations were included as donors. Every donor was a Caucasian adult living in Nashville, Tennessee, USA. CD4+ T cells were enriched through magnetic negative selection, after which naive cells were positively selected on CD45RA and the remaining negative fraction served as the memory subset. Blood was obtained by leukapheresis, after which PBMCs were separated by Ficoll-Histopaque density gradient centrifugation and cryopreserved in liquid nitrogen vapor phase. Analytical flow cytometry was used to check the purity and quantity of every magnetically sorted T cell population. From each sorted fraction, genomic DNA was isolated and quantified by UV absorbance on a Nanodrop 2000c. As to this clone: The antigen it recognizes is unknown. Base qualities are not provided; no much larger clone lies one nucleotide away.

CDR1 and CDR2 (LNHDA, SQIVND) derive from the germline V gene (reference sequence). Between the V and J ends, shortened by 3 bases and 12 bases respectively, the junction contains 17 bases. The CDR3, from cysteine to phenylalanine, totals 13 residues. The sequence is cut down to CDR3 DNA, 39 bases in frame from base 1. Using the deep immunoSEQ assay, TCR CDR3 regions were amplified from genomic DNA by multiplex PCR. For each cell subset, the extracted genomic DNA was distributed evenly across all wells of several immunoSEQ 96-well plates, and each plate served as one replicate. For sorted subsets, around 0.2 ug of genomic DNA, equivalent to around 31,000 T cell genomes, went into each replicate PCR. Purified libraries were quantified with a Qubit 3.0 fluorometer, sized on a Bioanalyzer 2100, and re-quantified with the KAPA Library Quantification kit. A separate single-read 150-cycle Illumina NextSeq 550 flow cell was used to sequence each immunoSEQ 96-well plate. From the authors' description of their analysis: Because the immunoSEQ output included only junctional sequences and no quality scores, the filtering could not be the same as the filtering used for full-length reads. To assign V/J genes and CDR3, sequences were annotated using PyIR, a Python wrapper for IgBLAST v1.9, with IMGT germline references. Any read was removed if the V/J assignment was weak (E-value above 1e-6), the CDR3 was missing, or the read contained stop codons, out-of-frame junctions, or ambiguous translated residues. V3J clonotypes were defined by identical inferred V gene, J gene, and CDR3 amino acid sequence. Percentage overlap between repertoires was calculated by dividing the number of shared unique clonotypes by the size of the smaller repertoire. Repertoire richness was assessed with RTK rarefaction, the Chao1 estimator, and Recon v2.1 estimates of unobserved clonotypes. OLGA was used to compute generation probabilities for all TCRbeta clonotypes that the gDNA method yielded from a handful of donors. This is the immuneACCESS table as TCRdb keeps it, with only in-frame sequences that have V and J called. A part of the clones is gone; compared with another copy, unresolved V genes explain less than half, and the rest is unexplained. The V and J calls and clone size are taken from that table; D and trimming were inferred from the DNA. For this sample the table gives 640,000 or so clones, of which more than 70% were detected only once. The top ten constitute less than 2% of the sample.

The receptor was isolated from a woman aged 30 to 39 in good health. The sample comprised memory CD4+ T cells sorted from blood. The intended sense of this specimen's cell subset or site label: CD45RA-negative fraction. The chain links TRBV19 with TRBJ1-2; a tentative D call is TRBD1 (5 bases match). CDR3 loop: CASSIQPGTANTF. Read as DNA, the sequence is TGTGCCAGTAGTATCCAGCCCGGGACGGCAAACACCTTC.